One sample yielded the 28 T cell receptor beta chains listed below, sequenced in a study of T cells in localized non-small cell lung cancer (TCRdb year 2020). To prepare the library, the immunoSEQ multiplex PCR assay was applied. TCRdb carries this immuneACCESS record with in-frame sequences only. Its versions omit some clonotypes, under half of them owing to an unresolved V gene in the studies checked, with the rest unexplained. The sample table records 75,000 to 90,000 clones; about four fifths of these occur just once. The ten largest clones add up to over 2.5% of the sample. The sequenced sample was peripheral blood, obtained before any cancer treatment. The receptors were gathered from a man between 40 and 75 years old with stage I lung adenocarcinoma.

The chain recombines TRBV18 with TRBJ2-1; 8 bases agree with TRBD1. The CDR3 length is 16 residues. J gave up 6 bases and V 4 bases, and 11 bases lay outside the gene matches. Germline assignment: CDR1 KGHSH and CDR2 LQKENI. The CDR3 region is CASSLTGQGISNEQFF. The CDR3 nucleotides are TGTGCCAGCTCACTTACTGGACAGGGTATCAGCAATGAGCAGTTCTTC. The variable domain in full, completed from reference TRBV18 and TRBJ2-1, reads NAGVMQNPRHLVRRRGQEARLRCSPMKGHSHVYWYRQLPEEGLKFMVYLQKENIIDESGMPKERFSAEFPKEGPSILRIQQVVRGDSAAYFCASSLTGQGISNEQFFGPGTRLTVL.

The chain uses TRBV10-2 and TRBJ1-2, with D tentatively TRBD1 (6 bases). The CDR3 has 14 residues. The V gene lost 5 bases and the J gene lost 4 bases, with 14 bases spanning the gap. The V gene's germline CDR1 is WSHSY and CDR2 SAAADI. CDR3 region: CASSPGAVSYGYTF. In nucleotides, the CDR3 is TGCGCCAGCAGTCCAGGGGCTGTGAGCTATGGCTACACCTTC.

This clone was counted a few times. The chain couples TRBV4-1 to TRBJ1-1, with D possibly matching TRBD1 (5 bases). Germline lookup yields CDR1 MGHRA and CDR2 YSYEKL. The CDR3 consists of 16 residues. Trimming took 0 bases from V and 1 from J, leaving 12 bases between them. The CDR3 nucleotides read TGCGCCAGCAGCCAAGATAGATCAGGGTCGAACACTGAAGCTTTCTTT. It is translated as CASSQDRSGSNTEAFF.

CDR3 DNA: TGTGCCACCTCGTGGGCACGTTACAATGAGCAGTTCTTC. It specifies CATSWARYNEQFF. The chain combines TRBV10-3 with TRBJ2-1, with D hard to call. CDR3 length: 13 amino acids. Trimming removed 10 bases from V and 4 bases from J, with 14 bases in between. The germline V gene encodes CDR1 ENHRY and CDR2 SYGVKD.

V usage is TRBV7-2 and J usage is TRBJ2-1; unclear D gene. Germline lookup yields CDR1 SGHTA and CDR2 FQGNSA. Trimming pared 1 base from V and 13 bases from J, leaving 14 bases between. This CDR3 is 13 amino acids long. CDR3 DNA sequence: TGTGCCAGCAGCTTAGATTGGGCCCGTGTACAGTTCTTC. Amino acids: CASSLDWARVQFF.

The chain employs TRBV4-3 and TRBJ2-3; D is perhaps TRBD2 (7 bases). The germline gives CDR1 LGHNA, CDR2 YSLEER. The CDR3 loop spans 18 amino acids. Between the trimmed V and J ends, which lost 4 bases and 2 bases, there was a span of 22 bases. DNA for the CDR3: TGCGCCAGCAGCCGGGAGGGGGGGGGCAAGGCCCTCACAGATACGCAGTATTTT. This gives the protein CASSREGGGKALTDTQYF.

The rearrangement links TRBV27 to TRBJ2-7, with D possibly being TRBD1 (5 bases). Germline CDR1 MNHEY, CDR2 SMNVEV (reference sequence). This CDR3 is built from 15 residues. The V and J ends lost 1 base and 6 bases respectively, with 16 bases between them. Here the CDR3 DNA reads TGTGCCAGCAGTTTATATTCTGGGGCGTATAGCGAGCAGTACTTC. Translating it yields CASSLYSGAYSEQYF.

This clone has a single count. V gene TRBV2 combines with J gene TRBJ2-5; maybe TRBD2 (6 bases). The CDR3 covers 12 residues. Germline V gives CDR1 SNHLY, CDR2 FYNNEI. V lost 4 bases, J lost 11 bases, and 14 bases lay in between. Here the CDR3 reads CASSGDSQVQYF. The CDR3 nucleotides read TGTGCCAGCAGTGGGGACTCCCAGGTTCAGTACTTC.

This rearrangement joins TRBV2 to TRBJ1-4; 7 positions match TRBD1. Losses at the gene ends were 6 bases for V and 0 bases for J; bases not matched to a gene: 4. Germline CDR1 SNHLY, CDR2 FYNNEI. The CDR3 spans 15 residues. In DNA, the CDR3 is TGTGCCAGCAGGAGAGACAGGGCAACTAATGAAAAACTGTTTTTT. Translation: CASRRDRATNEKLFF.

The genes are TRBV4-1 and TRBJ2-3, with D perhaps TRBD1 or TRBD2 (6 bases each). V dropped 4 bases and J dropped 3 bases, with 17 bases sitting between them. In germline, CDR1 is MGHRA, CDR2 YSYEKL. The CDR3 length is 16 residues. The CDR3 DNA is TGCGCCAGCAGCCTAGGAGGGGGAAGTAGTACAGATACGCAGTATTTT. Residues: CASSLGGGSSTDTQYF.

The genes are TRBV9 and TRBJ2-7; possibly TRBD1 or TRBD2 for D (5 bases each). The CDR3 contains 14 residues. Trimming took off 0 bases at V and 0 bases at J, with 7 bases between the two ends. Germline CDR1 and CDR2: SGDLS and YYNGEE. CDR3 residues: CASSVGGSSYEQYF. CDR3 in DNA: TGTGCCAGCAGCGTAGGGGGGAGCTCCTACGAGCAGTACTTC.

The V call is TRBV5-1, the J call TRBJ2-5; 7 bases are a match to TRBD1. Germline-derived CDR1 and CDR2 are SGHRS and YFSETQ. The J segment lost 7 bases and the V segment lost 4 bases, leaving 16 bases of the junction unmatched. The CDR3 consists of 16 residues. The CDR3 protein is CASSRPRDRETRTQYF. CDR3 bases: TGCGCCAGCAGCAGACCCCGGGACAGAGAGACGAGGACCCAGTACTTC.

The CDR3 loop is CASSQDRTSGWNEQFF. The DNA for the CDR3 is TGCGCCAGCAGCCAAGATCGGACTAGCGGATGGAATGAGCAGTTCTTC. The genes are TRBV4-1 and TRBJ2-1; the match to TRBD2 covers 10 bases. The junction had 6 bases not matched to a gene; V was cut back by 0 bases and J by 7 bases. Per germline, CDR1 MGHRA and CDR2 YSYEKL. The CDR3 has 16 amino acids.

The V gene is TRBV18, the J gene TRBJ2-7; D possibly matches TRBD1 or TRBD2 (6 bases each). Trimming took 4 bases from V and 0 from J, leaving 13 bases between them. The CDR3 totals 15 residues. CDR1 is KGHSH, CDR2 LQKENI, per germline. CDR3 DNA: TGTGCCAGCTCACTGCCGGGGGCCAGCTCCTACGAGCAGTACTTC. Its protein is CASSLPGASSYEQYF.

The chain joins TRBV5-1 to TRBJ1-3; 8 bases map to TRBD1. V dropped 3 bases and J dropped 2; count of bases not matched to a gene: 7. The CDR3 totals 16 residues. Germline values: CDR1 SGHRS, CDR2 YFSETQ. The CDR3 here is CASSSSGTGPGNTIYF. Written as DNA, the CDR3 is TGCGCCAGCAGCTCGTCCGGGACAGGTCCTGGAAACACCATATATTTT.

This chain links TRBV14 with TRBJ1-2; tentative D call: TRBD1 (5 bases). The length of the CDR3 is 15 residues. V lost 3 bases and J 7 bases, leaving 18 bases between the germline ends. Germline CDR1 SGHDN, CDR2 FVKESK. DNA for the CDR3: TGTGCCAGCAGCCAGGCCATAGGGGCAGGGAGTGGCTACACCTTC. Translating it yields CASSQAIGAGSGYTF.

This clone was observed once. The chain joins TRBV7-2 to TRBJ1-2; 9 bases line up with TRBD1. Losses at the gene ends were 0 bases for V and 2 bases for J; bases not matched to a gene: 7. This CDR3 has 17 residues. Germline assignment: CDR1 SGHTA and CDR2 FQGNSA. The CDR3 sequence is CASSLATGGGNNYGYTF. CDR3 nucleotides: TGTGCCAGCAGCTTAGCTACAGGGGGCGGAAACAACTATGGCTACACCTTC.

The DNA for the CDR3 is TGTGCCAGCAATCCCCGGGACAGGGCCTACGAGCAGTACTTC. This encodes CASNPRDRAYEQYF. This chain uses TRBV6-5 with TRBJ2-5, with TRBD1 identical over 9 bases. The DNA end is a closer match to TRBJ2-7, so the J assignment may be wrong. The CDR3 contains 14 residues. Germline lookup yields CDR1 MNHEY and CDR2 SVGAGI.

The chain joins TRBV5-1 to TRBJ2-2; no definite D call. Germline V gives CDR1 SGHRS, CDR2 YFSETQ. The CDR3 has 13 amino acids. V shed 6 bases and J shed 5 bases, with 11 bases lying between them. In nucleotides, the CDR3 is TGCGCCAGCATAAATGCTAGGACCGGGGAGCTGTTTTTT. This encodes CASINARTGELFF.

The chain links TRBV9 to TRBJ2-1, with 9 nucleotides matching TRBD2. V lost 6 bases and J lost 8; bases outside the gene matches: 12. Per germline, CDR1 SGDLS and CDR2 YYNGEE. The CDR3 has 15 residues. The CDR3 sequence is CASTPAGGSRHEQFF. Written as DNA, the CDR3 is TGTGCCAGCACGCCGGCGGGAGGGTCGCGACATGAGCAGTTCTTC.

The genes are TRBV5-1 and TRBJ1-3; tentative D call: TRBD1 (5 bases). Germline V gene lookup returns CDR1 SGHRS and CDR2 YFSETQ. The V end lost 7 bases, the J end lost 0 bases, and 17 bases lay between the germline ends. CDR3 length equals 16 residues. CDR3 coding DNA: TGCGCCAGCCACCCAGGCGGGGCTAGCTCTGGAAACACCATATATTTT. This encodes CASHPGGASSGNTIYF.

The chain joins TRBV7-3 to TRBJ1-2, with D uncertain. This CDR3 spans 14 amino acids. Germline loops: CDR1 SGHTA, CDR2 FQGTGA. Between the trimmed V and J ends, which lost 5 bases and 4 bases, there was a span of 14 bases. The CDR3: CASSPKAESYGYTF. DNA for the CDR3: TGTGCCAGCAGCCCGAAGGCAGAAAGCTATGGCTACACCTTC.

The chain employs TRBV10-2 and TRBJ1-5, with D maybe TRBD1 (6 bases). V was clipped by 5 bases and J by 0 bases, with 11 bases between them. From germline, CDR1 is WSHSY and CDR2 SAAADI. The CDR3 has 15 residues. This CDR3 is CASSPGQYSNQPQHF. The CDR3 DNA follows: TGCGCCAGCAGTCCCGGACAGTATAGCAATCAGCCCCAGCATTTT.

This chain links TRBV7-3 with TRBJ2-7; a weak D match, TRBD1 (6 bases). Germline V gives CDR1 SGHTA, CDR2 FQGTGA. V gave up 4 bases and J gave up 5 bases, with 12 bases separating them. The CDR3 has 13 residues. CDR3 amino acids: CASSSTYRDEQYF. CDR3 coding DNA: TGTGCCAGCAGCTCGACATACAGGGACGAGCAGTACTTC.

This chain joins TRBV18 and TRBJ1-4; D unresolved. Germline-derived CDR1 and CDR2 are KGHSH and LQKENI. This CDR3 spans 15 amino acids. V was cut by 0 bases and J by 5 bases, with 10 bases left in between. The CDR3 loop is CASSPPGGRNEKLFF. CDR3 DNA sequence: TGTGCCAGCTCACCACCAGGAGGGAGAAATGAAAAACTGTTTTTT. Together with reference TRBV18 and TRBJ1-4, the CDR3 gives the full variable domain: NAGVMQNPRHLVRRRGQEARLRCSPMKGHSHVYWYRQLPEEGLKFMVYLQKENIIDESGMPKERFSAEFPKEGPSILRIQQVVRGDSAAYFCASSPPGGRNEKLFFGSGTQLSVL.

CDR3 residues: CASSQPWPTTTGTQIEKLFF. The CDR3 DNA is TGCGCCAGCAGCCAACCCTGGCCAACTACCACAGGGACACAAATTGAAAAACTGTTTTTT. The chain combines TRBV4-3 with TRBJ1-4; D might be TRBD1 (6 bases). This CDR3 is built from 20 residues. V was clipped by 2 bases and J by 7 bases, with 29 bases between them. Germline assignment: CDR1 LGHNA and CDR2 YSLEER.

This rearrangement joins TRBV29-1 to TRBJ2-2, with 9 bases matching TRBD2. The CDR3 has 14 residues. The V gene's germline CDR1 is SQVTM and CDR2 ANQGSEA. J gave up 7 bases and V 7 bases, and 10 bases lay outside the gene matches. CDR3 amino acids: CSGLADPRGGELFF. CDR3 sequence (DNA): TGCAGCGGACTAGCGGACCCTCGGGGCGGGGAGCTGTTTTTT.

The J gene is TRBJ1-4, the V gene TRBV6-5; D is perhaps TRBD1 (6 bases). The V and J ends lost 2 bases and 8 bases respectively, with 15 bases between them. The CDR3 is 15 residues long. CDR1 MNHEY and CDR2 SVGAGI come from the germline V gene. This CDR3 reads CASSYASQGGEKLFF. The CDR3 bases are TGTGCCAGCAGTTACGCTTCACAGGGCGGGGAAAAACTGTTTTTT.